The 8 T cell receptor beta chains below come from one sample, sequenced in a study of blood T cell repertoires in COVID-19 (TCRdb year 2020). Receptor amplification or capture employed the immunoSEQ multiplex PCR assay. TCRdb provides this immuneACCESS table in a form limited to in-frame rearrangements. Some clones are lacking; in checked studies, under half of them reflect an unresolved V gene, and why the rest are absent is not known. This sample comprises hundreds of thousands of clones, roughly 89% of them detected only once. The ten biggest clones cover roughly 9.4% of the sample. The sequenced sample consisted of PBMCs or T cells enriched from blood (not recorded which). These receptors were taken from a woman between 45 and 60 years old who had recovered from COVID-19.

The CDR3 DNA reads TGTGCCAGCAGTCGCGGTGGGGCAACTAACTATGGCTACACCTTC. Protein sequence: CASSRGGATNYGYTF. The rearrangement joins TRBV6-5 to TRBJ1-2; D might be TRBD1 (5 bases). The V end lost 5 bases, the J end lost 0 bases, and 13 bases lay between the germline ends. CDR3 size: 15 residues. CDR1 MNHEY and CDR2 SVGAGI come from the germline V gene.

The CDR3 reads CASSQVLGQGVGTGELFF. CDR3 coding DNA: TGCGCCAGCAGCCAAGTGTTGGGACAGGGGGTAGGCACCGGGGAGCTGTTTTTT. The rearrangement uses TRBV4-1 and TRBJ2-2, with 11 bases matching TRBD1. The V gene end was trimmed by 1 base and the J gene end by 4 bases; junction bases not matched to a gene: 8. Germline V gives CDR1 MGHRA, CDR2 YSYEKL. The CDR3 sequence is 18 residues long.

This rearrangement joins TRBV27 to TRBJ1-4; D gene uncertain. Trimming stripped 1 base from V and 8 bases from J, with 8 bases between. This CDR3 comprises 13 residues. Germline V CDR1 and CDR2: MNHEY, SMNVEV (reference sequence). The CDR3 protein is CASSLFRGEKLFF. The CDR3 DNA reads as TGTGCCAGCAGTTTATTTCGGGGAGAAAAACTGTTTTTT.

This chain connects TRBV3-1 (or the pseudogene TRBV3-2) to TRBJ1-4; D unclear. The CDR3 is 15 amino acids. With 4 bases removed from V and 4 bases from J, the gap between germline ends came to 13 bases. Germline-derived CDR1 and CDR2 are LGHDT and YNNKEL (reference sequence). The CDR3 region is CASSPSTGVNEKLFF. The CDR3 DNA sequence: TGTGCCAGCAGCCCCTCGACGGGAGTTAATGAAAAACTGTTTTTT.

This chain joins TRBV19 and TRBJ2-3, with TRBD2 matching 9 bases. The V gene end was trimmed by 1 base and the J gene end by 5 bases; junction bases not matched to a gene: 7. This CDR3 comprises 16 residues. Germline CDR1 reads LNHDA; CDR2 reads SQIVND (reference sequence). This CDR3 reads CASSIGAGGRGDTQYF. DNA of the CDR3: TGTGCCAGTAGTATAGGAGCGGGGGGTCGGGGAGATACGCAGTATTTT.

The rearrangement uses TRBV28 and TRBJ1-2; no clear D gene. CDR1 and CDR2 (germline): MDHEN, SYDVKM. Trimming cost V 3 bases and J 6 bases, with 14 bases left between them. CDR3 length equals 14 residues. CDR3 in DNA: TGTGCCAGCAGTTTGGTTGGGCAGAAGGATGGCTACACCTTC. Its protein is CASSLVGQKDGYTF.

The chain combines TRBV30 with TRBJ1-2; D not certain. CDR1 is GTSNPN, CDR2 SVGIG, per germline (reference sequence). The germline V and J ends were trimmed by 0 bases and 4 bases, with 12 bases remaining between them. CDR3 length: 14 residues. Here the CDR3 reads CAWSVIDGGYGYTF. The CDR3 DNA sequence: TGTGCCTGGAGTGTAATTGACGGCGGCTATGGCTACACCTTC.

This clone came up a few times. The V gene is TRBV27, the J gene TRBJ1-6, with D hard to call. The V gene's germline CDR1 is MNHEY and CDR2 SMNVEV (reference sequence). This CDR3 is 15 amino acids long. V was shortened by 0 bases and J by 8 bases, with 11 bases between the two germline ends. The CDR3 reads CASSLSDRGYSPLHF. The CDR3 coding sequence is TGTGCCAGCAGTTTATCAGACCGCGGTTATTCACCCCTCCACTTT.